The source of this TCR beta chain is a study of blood T cell repertoires in COVID-19. Study-wide context: Donors in the United States, Italy and Spain gave samples during acute or convalescent COVID-19. T cells, B-cell-depleted T cells, or PBMCs provided the cDNA or gDNA that served as material.

J was trimmed by 4 bases and V by 1 base; bases with no gene match: 12. The CDR3 covers 18 residues. Germline V gene data show CDR1 as SGHVS and CDR2 as FNYEAQ. The participants were between about 18 and 90 years old and came from 20 to 30 US areas. Cohorts were determined from participant-reported clinical history. Profiled with immunoSEQ multiplex PCR; TCRdb holds only in-frame clones, not every one. The sample lists approximately 300,000 clones, roughly 90% seen once, with around 20% in the top ten. Sequencing used PBMCs or T cells enriched from blood (not recorded which). The receptor comes from a woman aged 30 to 39 who had recovered from COVID-19. V is TRBV7-6 and J is TRBJ2-3; 9 bases agree with TRBD2. CDR3 in amino acids: CASSLEAGGPRRADTQYF. CDR3 coding DNA: TGTGCCAGCAGCTTAGAAGCGGGGGGTCCGCGGAGGGCAGATACGCAGTATTTT.